One and the same sample provided the 10 T cell receptor beta chains below, sequenced in a study of T cells in Graves' hyperthyroidism and ophthalmopathy. Amplified regions were TCR beta CDR3 sequences from RNA transcripts. In the first-round RT-PCR of the TCR CDR3, the HTBI primer set was used. In TCRdb, the multiplex PCR reads were re-called with MiXCR into one record per CDR3 protein. The sample lists about 360,000 distinct CDR3 sequences, around an eighth occurring once. The sequencing input was blood. These receptors were taken from a man aged 25-45 years with Graves' hyperthyroidism that later progressed to Graves' ophthalmopathy.

This clonotype was observed many times. The V call is TRBV2, the J call TRBJ1-2, with D possibly matching TRBD1 (6 bases). CDR3 length equals 12 residues. Looked up from germline, CDR1 is SNHLY and CDR2 is FYNNEI. The V and J ends lost 10 bases and 4 bases respectively, with 13 bases between them. The CDR3 sequence: CATQQGAYGYTF. The CDR3 DNA reads as TGTGCCACACAACAGGGCGCCTATGGCTACACCTTC.

This clonotype was found many times. This sequence joins TRBV11-2 and TRBJ1-1; no clear D. The CDR3 has 11 amino acids. Trimming removed 2 bases at V and 5 bases at J, with 3 bases between. Germline-derived CDR1 and CDR2 are SGHAT and FQNNGV. In DNA, the CDR3 is TGTGCCAGCAGCTTAATGACTGAAGCTTTCTTT. Protein product: CASSLMTEAFF. Using reference TRBV11-2 and TRBJ1-1 for the parts outside the CDR3, the full variable domain is EAGVAQSPRYKIIEKRQSVAFWCNPISGHATLYWYQQILGQGPKLLIQFQNNGVVDDSQLPKDRFSAERLKGVDSTLKIQPAKLEDSAVYLCASSLMTEAFFGQGTRLTVV.

In this sample, this clonotype turned up many times. The rearrangement links TRBV6-5 to TRBJ1-1; TRBD1 is a possible D gene (5 bases). V was cut by 2 bases and J by 10 bases, with 11 bases left in between. Germline loops: CDR1 MNHEY, CDR2 SVGAGI. The CDR3 runs to 12 residues. CDR3 loop: CASSYRGGGAFF. DNA for the CDR3: TGTGCCAGCAGTTACCGTGGGGGAGGAGCTTTCTTT.

This clonotype has just a few counts. The chain combines TRBV11-2 with TRBJ2-7; D might be TRBD2 (6 bases). The CDR3 is made up of 13 amino acids. CDR1 and CDR2 from the germline V gene are SGHAT and FQNNGV. V lost 5 bases to trimming and J lost 1 base, with 9 bases between them. CDR3 bases: TGTGCCAGCAGCCCGACTAGATCCTACGAGCAGTACTTC. Residues: CASSPTRSYEQYF.

J is TRBJ2-5 and V is TRBV6-1; no reliable D call. V lost 4 bases, J lost 5 bases, and 14 bases lay in between. CDR3 length equals 14 residues. The germline V gene has CDR1 MNHNS and CDR2 SASEGT. The CDR3 DNA reads as TGTGCCAGCAGTGGAGCTGGAGTACTGGAGACCCAGTACTTC. Encoded protein: CASSGAGVLETQYF.

In its sample, this clonotype was seen a few times. The chain uses TRBV10-3 and TRBJ2-7; either TRBD1 or TRBD2 may supply D (5 bases each). The CDR3 is 15 residues long. CDR1 is ENHRY, CDR2 SYGVKD, per germline. The germline V and J ends were trimmed by 3 bases and 2 bases, with 14 bases remaining between them. CDR3 sequence: CAISDSGTPAYEQYF. For the CDR3, the DNA is TGTGCCATCAGTGATTCCGGGACCCCCGCCTACGAGCAGTACTTC.

This clonotype has a count of ten or more. J is TRBJ1-1 and V is TRBV4-2; no reliable D call. Germline lookup yields CDR1 LGHNA and CDR2 YNFKEQ. The CDR3 totals 14 residues. Trimming cost V 0 bases and J 6 bases, with 11 bases left between them. In DNA form, the CDR3 reads TGTGCCAGCAGCCAAGATTTGCCCTCGGCTGAAGCTTTCTTT. Amino acid sequence: CASSQDLPSAEAFF.

This clonotype occurred many times. The chain links TRBV2 to TRBJ2-4; tentatively, D is TRBD2 (5 bases). CDR1 is SNHLY and CDR2 is FYNNEI in the germline V gene. The germline V and J ends were trimmed by 5 bases and 7 bases, with 15 bases remaining between them. The CDR3 contains 14 residues. CDR3 DNA sequence: TGTGCCAGCAGTTTCGACCCTACGGGGAACATTCAGTACTTC. This gives the protein CASSFDPTGNIQYF.

This clonotype was seen many times. This chain joins TRBV2 and TRBJ2-3; TRBD2 aligns across 11 bases. From germline, CDR1 is SNHLY and CDR2 FYNNEI. The V and J ends lost 8 bases and 3 bases, in that order; junction bases with no gene match: 13. The CDR3 loop spans 17 amino acids. CDR3 nucleotide sequence: TGTGCCAGCCAAATCTCATTAGCGGGGGGGACGACAGATACGCAGTATTTT. Its protein is CASQISLAGGTTDTQYF.

This clonotype came up many times. The genes are TRBV12-3 or TRBV12-4 and TRBJ2-2; 8 nucleotides line up with TRBD1. The trim removed 5 bases at V and 2 bases at J, leaving 10 bases unmatched. This CDR3 region has 17 residues. The CDR3 sequence: CASSPDGQGLNTGELFF. Here the CDR3 DNA reads TGTGCCAGCAGTCCCGACGGACAGGGTCTTAACACCGGGGAGCTGTTTTTT.